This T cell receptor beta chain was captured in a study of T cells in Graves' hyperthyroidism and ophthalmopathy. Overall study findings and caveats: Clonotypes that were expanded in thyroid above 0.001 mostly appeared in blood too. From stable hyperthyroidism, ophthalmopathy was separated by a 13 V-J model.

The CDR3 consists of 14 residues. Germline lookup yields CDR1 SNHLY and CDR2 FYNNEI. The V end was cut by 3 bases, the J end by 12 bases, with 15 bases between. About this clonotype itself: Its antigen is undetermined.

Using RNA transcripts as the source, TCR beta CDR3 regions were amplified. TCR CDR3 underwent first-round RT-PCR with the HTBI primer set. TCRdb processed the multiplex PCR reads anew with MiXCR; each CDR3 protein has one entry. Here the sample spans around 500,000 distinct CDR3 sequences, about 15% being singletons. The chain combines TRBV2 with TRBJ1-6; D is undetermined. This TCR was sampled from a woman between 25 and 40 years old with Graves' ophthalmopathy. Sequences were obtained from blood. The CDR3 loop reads CASSDYPSQLPLHF. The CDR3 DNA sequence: TGTGCCAGCAGTGATTACCCCTCGCAGTTACCCCTCCACTTT.